This is a list of T cell receptor beta chains from one sample in a study of T cell responses to AZD1222 COVID-19 vaccine. The assay was immunoSEQ multiplex PCR, and TCRdb's table has in-frame clones only and misses some. The data show tens of thousands of clones, over 75% seen once. This specimen consisted of peripheral blood, obtained on day 0 of AZD1222 vaccination. The source is an adult in good health. Each CDR3 is given with its conserved first and last residue. Fields, in order: clone size, V gene, J gene, D gene, CDR3 DNA, CDR3 protein. The D gene is left open where the match is weak. Size is stated for part of the rows, as once, few or many counts, or as a class when the clone is expanded.

abundance: .; v_gene: TRBV5-1; j_gene: TRBJ2-1; d_gene: TRBD2; CDR3nt: TGCGCCAGCAGCTTGTCGCCTAGCGGTTTAAATGAGCAGTTCTTC; CDR3aa: CASSLSPSGLNEQFF
abundance: .; v_gene: TRBV28; j_gene: TRBJ2-1; d_gene: .; CDR3nt: TGTGCCAGCAGACAACCGGGGTGGGATGAGCAGTTCTTC; CDR3aa: CASRQPGWDEQFF
abundance: .; v_gene: TRBV29-1; j_gene: TRBJ2-3; d_gene: TRBD2; CDR3nt: TGCAGCGTTGATAGACTAGCGGGAGTTAAGGGAACAGATACGCAGTATTTT; CDR3aa: CSVDRLAGVKGTDTQYF
abundance: .; v_gene: TRBV7-2; j_gene: TRBJ2-7; d_gene: .; CDR3nt: TGTGCCAGCAGCTCCCCCGGTCGGGGGGCTGGAGACGAGCAGTACTTC; CDR3aa: CASSSPGRGAGDEQYF
abundance: .; v_gene: TRBV6-8; j_gene: TRBJ1-1; d_gene: TRBD1; CDR3nt: TGTGCCAGCAGATGGACAGGGGTGAACACTGAAGCTTTCTTT; CDR3aa: CASRWTGVNTEAFF
abundance: .; v_gene: TRBV7-2; j_gene: TRBJ2-2; d_gene: .; CDR3nt: TGTGCCAGCAGCTACGATAGCGGCGGGGAGCTGTTTTTT; CDR3aa: CASSYDSGGELFF
abundance: once; v_gene: TRBV6-5; j_gene: TRBJ1-1; d_gene: TRBD1; CDR3nt: TGTGCCAGCGTGGGACAGGTTAATGAAGCTTTCTTT; CDR3aa: CASVGQVNEAFF
abundance: .; v_gene: TRBV2; j_gene: TRBJ2-1; d_gene: .; CDR3nt: TGTGCCAGCAGTGAGGAGGGTAGCTCCTACAATGAGCAGTTCTTC; CDR3aa: CASSEEGSSYNEQFF
abundance: .; v_gene: TRBV5-4; j_gene: TRBJ1-2; d_gene: .; CDR3nt: TGTGCCAGCAGCTTGGTAGGGGGTGGCTACACCTTC; CDR3aa: CASSLVGGGYTF
abundance: .; v_gene: TRBV6-5; j_gene: TRBJ2-2; d_gene: .; CDR3nt: TGTGCCAGCGGTAGGAGCTCCGGGGAGCTGTTTTTT; CDR3aa: CASGRSSGELFF
abundance: few; v_gene: TRBV7-2; j_gene: TRBJ2-7; d_gene: TRBD2; CDR3nt: TGTGCCAGCAGCTTAGTGAGCGGGAGGAACGAGCAGTACTTC; CDR3aa: CASSLVSGRNEQYF
abundance: .; v_gene: TRBV5-4; j_gene: TRBJ2-7; d_gene: TRBD2; CDR3nt: TGTGCCAGCAGCGGTGGACTAGCGGGGATCTACGAGCAGTACTTC; CDR3aa: CASSGGLAGIYEQYF
abundance: .; v_gene: TRBV6-2/TRBV6-3; j_gene: TRBJ2-7; d_gene: .; CDR3nt: TGTGCCAGCAGTTACGAGGGCTACGAGCAGTACTTC; CDR3aa: CASSYEGYEQYF
abundance: .; v_gene: TRBV4-2; j_gene: TRBJ2-5; d_gene: .; CDR3nt: TGTGCCAGCAGCCAAGCCCCGCGGGGTGAGACCCAGTACTTC; CDR3aa: CASSQAPRGETQYF
abundance: .; v_gene: TRBV19; j_gene: TRBJ1-1; d_gene: .; CDR3nt: TGTGCCAGTAGTAAAGGGACTAAGGGTAGCCCCAGCTCTGAAGCTTTCTTT; CDR3aa: CASSKGTKGSPSSEAFF
abundance: .; v_gene: TRBV19; j_gene: TRBJ1-5; d_gene: .; CDR3nt: TGTGCCAGTATCCCATCCGGGTCTCGGAGTCAGCCCCAGCATTTT; CDR3aa: CASIPSGSRSQPQHF
abundance: .; v_gene: TRBV23-1; j_gene: TRBJ1-2; d_gene: TRBD1; CDR3nt: TGCGCCAGCGGGCAAAGGGGGGGACAGGGGCGTGTCTATGGCTACACCTTC; CDR3aa: CASGQRGGQGRVYGYTF
abundance: .; v_gene: TRBV6-5; j_gene: TRBJ1-1; d_gene: .; CDR3nt: TGTGCCAGCAGATCACGACCTACTGAAGCTTTCTTT; CDR3aa: CASRSRPTEAFF